These 26 T cell receptor beta chains came from one sample sequenced in a study of blood T cell repertoires in COVID-19. Assay used: immunoSEQ multiplex PCR; TCRdb lists only in-frame clones, some missing. The data contain about 150,000 clones, 84% of them singletons. Sequencing was carried out using peripheral blood. The receptor source for this set is a woman at least 80 years old with COVID-19, enrolled during active disease.

The CDR3 loop is CASSLAGGAVELFF. The DNA of the CDR3 is TGTGCCAGCAGTTTGGCAGGGGGCGCGGTGGAACTGTTTTTT. The gene calls are TRBV28 and TRBJ1-4; 8 nucleotides align to TRBD1. The CDR3 has 14 amino acids. J was trimmed by 12 bases and V by 3 bases; bases with no gene match: 9. Germline lookup yields CDR1 MDHEN and CDR2 SYDVKM. The full variable domain, in which reference TRBV28 and TRBJ1-4 provide the parts outside the CDR3, is DVKVTQSSRYLVKRTGEKVFLECVQDMDHENMFWYRQDPGLGLRLIYFSYDVKMKEKGDIPEGYSVSREKKERFSLILESASTNQTSMYLCASSLAGGAVELFFGSGTQLSVL.

The sample holds a few counts of this clone. The chain links TRBV27 to TRBJ1-3; D is uncertain. The CDR3 totals 14 residues. The ends were cut back, 6 bases at V and 3 bases at J, with 12 bases in the middle. Germline V gene lookup returns CDR1 MNHEY and CDR2 SMNVEV (reference sequence). The DNA of the CDR3 is TGTGCCAGCAGCTTTAGCAGCGGTGGAAACACCATATATTTT. Amino acid sequence: CASSFSSGGNTIYF.

The V and J genes are TRBV28 and TRBJ2-2, with 11 positions matching TRBD2. Germline CDR1 MDHEN, CDR2 SYDVKM. This CDR3 contains 23 residues. Trimming cost V 6 bases and J 4 bases; bases outside gene matches: 28. This CDR3 is CASRLSGALLAGVSKERTGELFF. The CDR3 DNA reads TGTGCCAGCAGACTCTCAGGGGCTCTACTAGCGGGAGTCTCCAAAGAACGCACCGGGGAGCTGTTTTTT.

CDR3 sequence (DNA): TGTGCCAGCAGTCCCCGAGGGGGCGGCTACGAGCAGTACTTC. Its protein is CASSPRGGGYEQYF. The genes are TRBV6-2 or TRBV6-3 and TRBJ2-7, with 7 bases lining up with TRBD1. Germline assignment: CDR1 MNHEY and CDR2 SVGEGT. The trim removed 5 bases at V and 3 bases at J, leaving 7 bases unmatched. The CDR3 extends over 14 amino acids.

The genes are TRBV7-2 and TRBJ1-6; possibly TRBD1 for D (5 bases). The CDR3 has 16 residues. Per germline, CDR1 SGHTA and CDR2 FQGNSA. V was shortened by 4 bases and J by 8 bases, with 18 bases between the two germline ends. The CDR3 protein is CASSSLAGGSYSPLHF. CDR3 bases: TGTGCCAGCAGCTCCCTCGCGGGGGGGTCGTATTCACCCCTCCACTTT.

The chain couples TRBV30 to TRBJ1-2; no definite D call. In germline, CDR1 is GTSNPN, CDR2 SVGIG (reference sequence). The V end was cut by 3 bases, the J end by 1 base, with 6 bases between. The CDR3 loop spans 12 amino acids. The CDR3: CAWRQDNYGYTF. The CDR3 DNA sequence: TGTGCCTGGAGACAAGATAACTATGGCTACACCTTC.

The rearrangement uses TRBV10-3 and TRBJ1-4; TRBD1 aligns across 7 bases. Per germline, CDR1 ENHRY and CDR2 SYGVKD. J gave up 8 bases and V 2 bases, and 8 bases lay outside the gene matches. The CDR3 length is 15 residues. As DNA, the CDR3 is TGTGCCATCAGTGAGGTGAACCAGGGGGTGGAAAAACTGTTTTTT. It codes for CAISEVNQGVEKLFF.

The genes are TRBV5-1 and TRBJ2-1; 10 bases match TRBD2. J gave up 7 bases and V 0 bases, and 7 bases lay outside the gene matches. The CDR3 runs to 16 residues. Germline V lookup: CDR1 SGHRS, CDR2 YFSETQ. CDR3 sequence (DNA): TGCGCCAGCAGCTTGGATTTGACTAGCGGGCTGAATGAGCAGTTCTTC. Translation: CASSLDLTSGLNEQFF.

This clone showed up just once. The chain is built from TRBV7-2 and TRBJ1-2, with D tentatively TRBD1 (6 bases). This CDR3 has 14 amino acids. Germline V gene lookup returns CDR1 SGHTA and CDR2 FQGNSA. The germline V and J ends were trimmed by 5 bases and 3 bases, with 13 bases remaining between them. CDR3 nucleotides: TGTGCCAGCAGCCCACGGACAGCCGACTATGGCTACACCTTC. It translates to CASSPRTADYGYTF. The whole variable domain, filled in from reference TRBV7-2 and TRBJ1-2, reads GAGVSQSPSNKVTEKGKDVELRCDPISGHTALYWYRQSLGQGLEFLIYFQGNSAPDKSGLPSDRFSAERTGGSVSTLTIQRTQQEDSAVYLCASSPRTADYGYTFGSGTRLTVV.

The rearrangement uses TRBV11-2 and TRBJ2-7, with 7 positions matching TRBD2. The ends lost 0 bases at V and 6 bases at J; junction bases unmatched: 8. CDR1 SGHAT and CDR2 FQNNGV come from the germline V gene. The CDR3 covers 15 residues. The CDR3 protein is CASSLDWGLKVEQYF. Here the CDR3 DNA reads TGTGCCAGCAGCTTAGATTGGGGACTAAAGGTCGAGCAGTACTTC.

This chain joins TRBV7-3 and TRBJ1-6, with 9 nucleotides matching TRBD1. Unmatched junction bases numbered 5, after V lost 5 bases and J lost 6 bases. The CDR3 covers 15 residues. Germline V gene lookup returns CDR1 SGHTA and CDR2 FQGTGA. The CDR3 region is CASSQGTGPNSPLHF. The CDR3 nucleotides read TGTGCCAGCAGCCAAGGGACAGGGCCTAATTCACCCCTCCACTTT.

There are a few counts of this clone. The rearrangement joins TRBV28 to TRBJ2-7; 8 nucleotides agree with TRBD2. This CDR3 contains 15 residues. The V gene end was trimmed by 1 base and the J gene end by 6 bases; junction bases not matched to a gene: 8. In germline, CDR1 is MDHEN, CDR2 SYDVKM. The CDR3 here is CASSLSIGLASEQYF. As DNA, the CDR3 is TGTGCCAGCAGTTTATCCATAGGACTAGCAAGCGAGCAGTACTTC.

The chain links TRBV9 to TRBJ2-2; possibly TRBD1 for D (5 bases). Germline CDR1 is SGDLS and CDR2 is YYNGEE. V gave up 6 bases and J gave up 2 bases, with 14 bases separating them. The CDR3 totals 15 residues. The CDR3 spells CASNPQGINTGELFF. CDR3 DNA: TGTGCCAGCAATCCCCAGGGTATTAACACCGGGGAGCTGTTTTTT.

The chain couples TRBV10-3 to TRBJ2-5; 9 bases are a match to TRBD2. This CDR3 spans 17 amino acids. CDR1 is ENHRY and CDR2 is SYGVKD in the germline V gene. The trim removed 0 bases at V and 4 bases at J, leaving 9 bases unmatched. In DNA form, the CDR3 reads TGTGCCATCAGTGAGTCAGCGGGGGGACTTCGGGGAGAGACCCAGTACTTC. It translates to CAISESAGGLRGETQYF.

The chain is built from TRBV5-1 and TRBJ2-7; 8 bases match TRBD1. This CDR3 has 16 amino acids. The ends lost 4 bases at V and 2 bases at J; junction bases unmatched: 11. Per germline, CDR1 SGHRS and CDR2 YFSETQ. The CDR3 reads CASSPLGQGAPYEQYF. Written as DNA, the CDR3 is TGCGCCAGCAGCCCCCTCGGCCAGGGGGCTCCCTACGAGCAGTACTTC.

The chain joins TRBV30 to TRBJ2-3; 8 bases fit TRBD1. This CDR3 has 15 residues. V dropped 2 bases and J dropped 2; count of bases not matched to a gene: 6. Germline CDR1 and CDR2: GTSNPN and SVGIG (reference sequence). CDR3: CAWSLWTGTTDTQYF. The CDR3 DNA is TGTGCCTGGAGTTTATGGACAGGGACCACAGATACGCAGTATTTT.

The V call is TRBV9, the J call TRBJ2-3, with 14 bases aligning to TRBD2. CDR1 and CDR2 (germline): SGDLS, YYNGEE. Trimming took 3 bases from V and 0 from J; bases not matched to a gene: 9. This CDR3 region has 19 residues. CDR3 sequence: CASSGLAGGSPTSTDTQYF. The CDR3 nucleotides read TGTGCCAGCAGCGGACTAGCGGGGGGGTCCCCTACTAGCACAGATACGCAGTATTTT.

The chain has TRBV19 and TRBJ2-7, with 10 bases aligning to TRBD2. J was trimmed by 3 bases and V by 4 bases; bases with no gene match: 6. The germline CDR1 and CDR2 sequences are LNHDA and SQIVND (reference sequence). This CDR3 region has 15 residues. The CDR3 reads CASSTKAGGNYEQYF. For the CDR3, the DNA is TGTGCCAGTAGTACTAAAGCGGGAGGGAACTACGAGCAGTACTTC.

The rearrangement links TRBV9 to TRBJ2-2, with TRBD1 matching 7 bases. CDR1 and CDR2 (germline): SGDLS, YYNGEE. CDR3 length equals 16 residues. V trimming: 0 bases; J trimming: 0 bases; junction bases outside the gene matches: 2. The CDR3 loop is CASSVGQGANTGELFF. The CDR3 DNA is TGTGCCAGCAGCGTAGGACAGGGAGCGAACACCGGGGAGCTGTTTTTT.

This sequence joins TRBV2 and TRBJ2-3; maybe TRBD2 (5 bases). The germline gives CDR1 SNHLY, CDR2 FYNNEI. This CDR3 is built from 15 residues. Trimming left V 6 bases short and J 4 bases short, with 17 bases between. CDR3 amino acids: CASRRRDRGADTQYF. CDR3 bases: TGTGCCAGCAGGAGACGGGATCGCGGAGCAGATACGCAGTATTTT.

The chain couples TRBV9 to TRBJ2-1; 9 bases match TRBD2. The CDR3 has 16 amino acids. The V gene end was trimmed by 0 bases and the J gene end by 7 bases; junction bases not matched to a gene: 8. The germline CDR1 and CDR2 sequences are SGDLS and YYNGEE. CDR3 in amino acids: CASSVGGASGKNEQFF. In nucleotides, the CDR3 is TGTGCCAGCAGCGTAGGGGGGGCTAGCGGGAAAAATGAGCAGTTCTTC.

V gene TRBV27 combines with J gene TRBJ2-7; 7 bases fit TRBD1. J gave up 3 bases and V 6 bases, and 14 bases lay outside the gene matches. This CDR3 spans 16 amino acids. Per the germline V gene, CDR1 is MNHEY and CDR2 is SMNVEV (reference sequence). The CDR3 sequence: CASRQPPGQRVYEQYF. The CDR3 DNA is TGTGCCAGCAGACAGCCCCCGGGACAGAGGGTCTACGAGCAGTACTTC.

The genes are TRBV10-3 and TRBJ1-2; the D is unclear. V gave up 5 bases and J gave up 2 bases, with 12 bases separating them. The CDR3 contains 14 residues. Germline CDR1 ENHRY, CDR2 SYGVKD. As DNA, the CDR3 is TGTGCCATCAGTCCCCAGGTGACAAACTATGGCTACACCTTC. Translated: CAISPQVTNYGYTF.

This rearrangement joins TRBV7-2 to TRBJ1-2, with 8 bases lining up with TRBD1. The J segment lost 4 bases and the V segment lost 1 base, leaving 5 bases of the junction unmatched. This CDR3 region has 15 residues. Germline CDR1 is SGHTA and CDR2 is FQGNSA. The CDR3 loop is CASSLGGQVFYGYTF. CDR3 nucleotides: TGTGCCAGCAGCTTAGGGGGACAGGTTTTCTATGGCTACACCTTC. Drawing the rest from reference TRBV7-2 and TRBJ1-2, the complete variable domain is GAGVSQSPSNKVTEKGKDVELRCDPISGHTALYWYRQSLGQGLEFLIYFQGNSAPDKSGLPSDRFSAERTGGSVSTLTIQRTQQEDSAVYLCASSLGGQVFYGYTFGSGTRLTVV.

The chain links TRBV5-4 to TRBJ2-3, with 11 positions matching TRBD2. The CDR3 runs 15 residues. V trimming: 3 bases; J trimming: 1 base; junction bases outside the gene matches: 1. Per the germline V gene, CDR1 is SGHNT and CDR2 is YYREEE (reference sequence). CDR3 bases: TGTGCCAGCAGCTCACTAGCGGGAGGCACAGATACGCAGTATTTT. Translation: CASSSLAGGTDTQYF. The entire variable domain, with the rest obtained from reference TRBV5-4 and TRBJ2-3, is as follows: ETGVTQSPTHLIKTRGQQVTLRCSSQSGHNTVSWYQQALGQGPQFIFQYYREEENGRGNFPPRFSGLQFPNYSSELNVNALELDDSALYLCASSSLAGGTDTQYFGPGTRLTVL.

The chain has TRBV7-2 and TRBJ1-1; the D gene is possibly TRBD1 (6 bases). The CDR3 is made up of 13 amino acids. Germline V gene lookup returns CDR1 SGHTA and CDR2 FQGNSA. Trimming took off 5 bases at V and 1 base at J, with 8 bases between the two ends. This CDR3 reads CASSQGRNTEAFF. The DNA for the CDR3 is TGTGCCAGCAGCCAGGGGAGGAACACTGAAGCTTTCTTT.